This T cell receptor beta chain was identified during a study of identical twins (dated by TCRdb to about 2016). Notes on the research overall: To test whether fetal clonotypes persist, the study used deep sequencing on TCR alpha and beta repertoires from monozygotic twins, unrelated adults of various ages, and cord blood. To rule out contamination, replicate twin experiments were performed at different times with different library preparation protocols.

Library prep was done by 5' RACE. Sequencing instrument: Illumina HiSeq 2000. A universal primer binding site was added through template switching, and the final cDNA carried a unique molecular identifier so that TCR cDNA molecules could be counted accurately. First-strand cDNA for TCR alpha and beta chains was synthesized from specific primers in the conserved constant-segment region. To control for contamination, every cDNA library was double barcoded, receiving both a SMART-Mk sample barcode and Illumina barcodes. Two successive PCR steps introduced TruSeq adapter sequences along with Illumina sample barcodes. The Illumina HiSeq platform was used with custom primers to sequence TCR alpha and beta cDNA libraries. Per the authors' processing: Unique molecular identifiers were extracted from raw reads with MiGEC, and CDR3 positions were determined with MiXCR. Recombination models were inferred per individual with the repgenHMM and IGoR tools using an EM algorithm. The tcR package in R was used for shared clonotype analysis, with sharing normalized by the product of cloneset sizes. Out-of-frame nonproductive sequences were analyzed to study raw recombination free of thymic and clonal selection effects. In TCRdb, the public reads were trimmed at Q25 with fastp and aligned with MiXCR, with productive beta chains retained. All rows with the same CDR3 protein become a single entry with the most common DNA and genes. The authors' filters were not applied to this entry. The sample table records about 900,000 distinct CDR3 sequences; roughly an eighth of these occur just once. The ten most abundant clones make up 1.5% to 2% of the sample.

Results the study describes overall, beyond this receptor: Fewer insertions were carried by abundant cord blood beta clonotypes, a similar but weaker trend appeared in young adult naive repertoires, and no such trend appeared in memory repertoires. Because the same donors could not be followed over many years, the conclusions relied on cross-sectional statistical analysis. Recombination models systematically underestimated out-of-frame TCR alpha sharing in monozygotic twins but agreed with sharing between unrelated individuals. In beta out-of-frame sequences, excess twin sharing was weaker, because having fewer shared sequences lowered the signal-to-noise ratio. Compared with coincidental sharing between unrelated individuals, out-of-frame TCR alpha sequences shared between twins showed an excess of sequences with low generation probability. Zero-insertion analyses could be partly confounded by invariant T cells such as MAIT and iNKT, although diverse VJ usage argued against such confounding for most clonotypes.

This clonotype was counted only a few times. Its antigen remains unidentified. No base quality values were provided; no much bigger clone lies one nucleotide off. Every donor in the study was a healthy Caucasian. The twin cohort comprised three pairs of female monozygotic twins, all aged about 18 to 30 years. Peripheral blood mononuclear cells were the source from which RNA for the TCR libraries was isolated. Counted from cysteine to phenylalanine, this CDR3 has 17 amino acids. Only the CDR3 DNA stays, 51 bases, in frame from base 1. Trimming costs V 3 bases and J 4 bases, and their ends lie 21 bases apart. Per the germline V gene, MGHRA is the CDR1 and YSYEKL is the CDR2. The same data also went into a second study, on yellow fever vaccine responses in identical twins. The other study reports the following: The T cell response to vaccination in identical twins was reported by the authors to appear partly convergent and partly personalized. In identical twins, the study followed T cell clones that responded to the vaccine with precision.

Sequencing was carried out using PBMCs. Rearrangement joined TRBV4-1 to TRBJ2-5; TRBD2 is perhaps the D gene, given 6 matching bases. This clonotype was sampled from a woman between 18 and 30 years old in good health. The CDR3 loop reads CASSHTADSVGGETQYF. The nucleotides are TGCGCCAGCAGCCACACAGCCGACAGTGTCGGGGGAGAGACCCAGTACTTC.